The sequence of this TCR beta chain was determined in a study of blood T cells in healthy people across ages. About the research overall: The capture of about one barcoded beta molecule per two T cells was achieved by template switching.

This clonotype came up a few times. The CDR3 has 15 amino acids. Germline CDR1 reads SGHRS; CDR2 reads YFSETQ. Alongside a J-beta primer mix, a sample-barcoded 5' primer served in a second PCR lasting about 7 to 12 cycles. Via MiXCR, TCRdb re-called the 5' RACE reads, giving one row per CDR3 protein. The sample contains 1.5 million to 2 million distinct CDR3 sequences, approximately 40% of which appear only once. The sample consisted of blood. The sequence derives from a human donor in good health. J is TRBJ2-7 and V is TRBV5-1; the D gene is possibly TRBD1 (6 bases). TRBJ2-5 explains the end of the DNA better; the J call may be wrong. The CDR3 DNA follows: TGCGCCAGCAGCTTGGGAGGACAGAACCGAGAGACCCAGTACTTC. The encoded protein is CASSLGGQNRETQYF.